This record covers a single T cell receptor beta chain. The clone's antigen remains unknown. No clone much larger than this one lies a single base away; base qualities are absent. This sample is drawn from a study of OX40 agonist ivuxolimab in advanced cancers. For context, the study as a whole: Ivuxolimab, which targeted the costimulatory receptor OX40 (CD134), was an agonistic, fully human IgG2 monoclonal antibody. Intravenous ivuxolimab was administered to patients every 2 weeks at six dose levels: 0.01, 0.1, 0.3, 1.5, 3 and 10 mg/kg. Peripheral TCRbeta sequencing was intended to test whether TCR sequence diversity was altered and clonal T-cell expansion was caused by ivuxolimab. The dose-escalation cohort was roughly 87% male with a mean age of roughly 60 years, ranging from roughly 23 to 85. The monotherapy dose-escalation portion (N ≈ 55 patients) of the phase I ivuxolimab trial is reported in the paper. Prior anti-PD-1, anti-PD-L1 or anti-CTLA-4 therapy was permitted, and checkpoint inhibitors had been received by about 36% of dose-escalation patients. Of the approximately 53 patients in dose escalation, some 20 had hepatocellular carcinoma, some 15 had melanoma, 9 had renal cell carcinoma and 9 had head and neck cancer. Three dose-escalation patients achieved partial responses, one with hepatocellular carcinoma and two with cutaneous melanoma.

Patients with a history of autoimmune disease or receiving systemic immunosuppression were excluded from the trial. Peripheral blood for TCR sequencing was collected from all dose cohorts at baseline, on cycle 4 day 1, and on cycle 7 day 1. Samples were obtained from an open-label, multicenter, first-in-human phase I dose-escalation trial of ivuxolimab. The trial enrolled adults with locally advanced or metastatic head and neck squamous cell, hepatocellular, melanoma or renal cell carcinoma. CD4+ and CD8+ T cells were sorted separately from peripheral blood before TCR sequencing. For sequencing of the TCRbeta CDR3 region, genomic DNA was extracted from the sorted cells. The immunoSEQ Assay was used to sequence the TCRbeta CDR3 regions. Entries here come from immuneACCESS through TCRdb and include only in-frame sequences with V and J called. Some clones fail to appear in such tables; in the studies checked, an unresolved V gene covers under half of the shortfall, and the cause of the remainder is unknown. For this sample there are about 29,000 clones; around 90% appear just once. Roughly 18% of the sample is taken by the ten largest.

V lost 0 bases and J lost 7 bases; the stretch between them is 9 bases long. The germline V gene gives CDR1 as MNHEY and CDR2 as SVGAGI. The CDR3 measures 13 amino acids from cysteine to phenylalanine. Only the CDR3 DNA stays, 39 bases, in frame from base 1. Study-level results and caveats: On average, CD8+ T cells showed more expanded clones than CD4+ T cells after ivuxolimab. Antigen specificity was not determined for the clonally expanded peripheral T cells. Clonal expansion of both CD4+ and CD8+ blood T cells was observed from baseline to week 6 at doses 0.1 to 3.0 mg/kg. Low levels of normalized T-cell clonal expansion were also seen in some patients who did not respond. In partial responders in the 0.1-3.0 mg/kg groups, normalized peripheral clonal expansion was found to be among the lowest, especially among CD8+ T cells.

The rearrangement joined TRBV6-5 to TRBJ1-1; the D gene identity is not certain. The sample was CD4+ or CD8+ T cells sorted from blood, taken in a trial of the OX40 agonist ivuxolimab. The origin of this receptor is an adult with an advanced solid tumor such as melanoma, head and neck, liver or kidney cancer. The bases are TGTGCCAGCAGTTACTCGCGGACGGATGAAGCTTTCTTT. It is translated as CASSYSRTDEAFF.